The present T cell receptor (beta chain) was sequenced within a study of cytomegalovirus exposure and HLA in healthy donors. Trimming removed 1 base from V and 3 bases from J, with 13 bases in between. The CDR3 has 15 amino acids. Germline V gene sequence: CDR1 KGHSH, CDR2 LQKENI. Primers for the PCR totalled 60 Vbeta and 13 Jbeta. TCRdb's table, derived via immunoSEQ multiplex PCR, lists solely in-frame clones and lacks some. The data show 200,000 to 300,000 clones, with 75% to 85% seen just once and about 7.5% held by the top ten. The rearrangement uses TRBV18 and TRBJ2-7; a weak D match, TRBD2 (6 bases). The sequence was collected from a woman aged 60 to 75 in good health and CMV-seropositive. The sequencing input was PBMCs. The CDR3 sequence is CASSPRLVSNYEQYF. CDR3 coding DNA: TGTGCCAGCTCACCACGACTAGTCTCCAACTACGAGCAGTACTTC.